This T cell receptor (beta chain) stems from a study of T cell responses to AZD1222 COVID-19 vaccine. Whole-study findings and limits: The donors showed a predominance of white British ancestry and of females, with possible underestimation of clonal diversity. In all cases, repertoires were sampled only after the peak T cell response. Elevations in Spike-specific TCR breadth and depth followed administration of two AZD1222 doses. Seropositive status at baseline applied to only 5 to 7 AZD1222 recipients.

V shed 5 bases and J shed 2 bases, with 13 bases lying between them. The CDR3 spans 15 residues. The germline V gene encodes CDR1 MDHEN and CDR2 SYDVKM. In regard to this clone: Antigen: not known.

This table comes from immunoSEQ multiplex PCR, and its TCRdb copy is limited to in-frame clones, with some not included. The sample includes about 100,000 clones, approximately 91% of them seen just once. The TCR was taken from an adult in good health. The chain links TRBV28 to TRBJ1-5, with a tentative D call TRBD1 (5 bases). This specimen was peripheral blood, taken on day 0 of AZD1222 vaccination. The CDR3 here is CASSRGGMGNQPQHF. The CDR3 DNA is TGTGCCAGCAGTCGGGGGGGAATGGGCAATCAGCCCCAGCATTTT.